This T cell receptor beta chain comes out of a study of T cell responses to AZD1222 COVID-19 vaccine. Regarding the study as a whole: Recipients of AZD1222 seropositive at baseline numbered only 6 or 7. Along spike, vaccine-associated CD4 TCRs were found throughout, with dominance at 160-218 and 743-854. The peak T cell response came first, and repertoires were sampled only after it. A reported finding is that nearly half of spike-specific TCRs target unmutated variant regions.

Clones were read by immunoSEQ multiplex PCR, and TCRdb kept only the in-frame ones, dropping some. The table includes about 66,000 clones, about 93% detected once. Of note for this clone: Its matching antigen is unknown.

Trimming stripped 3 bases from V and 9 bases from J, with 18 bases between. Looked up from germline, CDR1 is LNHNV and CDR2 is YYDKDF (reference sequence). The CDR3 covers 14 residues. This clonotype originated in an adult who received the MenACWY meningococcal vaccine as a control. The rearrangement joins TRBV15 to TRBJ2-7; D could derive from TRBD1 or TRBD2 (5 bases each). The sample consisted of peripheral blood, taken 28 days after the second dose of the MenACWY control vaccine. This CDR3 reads CATSRGVGAERQYF. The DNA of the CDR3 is TGTGCCACCAGCAGGGGGGTGGGCGCTGAGCGGCAGTACTTC.